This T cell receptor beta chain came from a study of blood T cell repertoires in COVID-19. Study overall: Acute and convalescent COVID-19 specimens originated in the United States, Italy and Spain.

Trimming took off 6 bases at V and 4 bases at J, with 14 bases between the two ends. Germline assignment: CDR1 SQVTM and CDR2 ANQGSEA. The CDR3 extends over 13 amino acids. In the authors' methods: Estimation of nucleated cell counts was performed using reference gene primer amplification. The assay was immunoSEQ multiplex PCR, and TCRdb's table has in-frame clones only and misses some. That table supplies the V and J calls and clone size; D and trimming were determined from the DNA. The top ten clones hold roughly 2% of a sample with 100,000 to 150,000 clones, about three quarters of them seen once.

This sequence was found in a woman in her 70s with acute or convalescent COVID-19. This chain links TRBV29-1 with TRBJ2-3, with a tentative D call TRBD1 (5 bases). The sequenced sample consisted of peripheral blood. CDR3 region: CSVMVQGSDTQYF. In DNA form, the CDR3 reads TGCAGCGTCATGGTCCAGGGCTCAGATACGCAGTATTTT.